A single sample is the source of the 13 T cell receptor beta chains below, sequenced in a study of vaccination effects on CD4 cells after COVID-19. Antigens for these TCRs are unknown. Clones were read by immunoSEQ multiplex PCR, and TCRdb kept only the in-frame ones, dropping some. The data contain over 25,000 clones, roughly four fifths of them seen just once; the ten biggest clones take up 1.4%. Under the ViraFEST assay, PBMC were stimulated with viral peptide pools so that antigen-specific CD4+ T cells expanded. Sequencing was performed afterwards. It was after approximately 11 days of culture that CD4+ T cells were isolated. Participants each got two BNT162b2 or mRNA-1273 vaccine doses. The sequenced sample was CD4+ T cells from PBMCs cultured with HCoV-NL63 spike peptides, obtained after COVID-19 vaccination. These receptors all come from a human donor who received a COVID-19 vaccine. Some clones in this sample may be carry-over from other donors' samples.

The chain has TRBV7-9 and TRBJ2-7, with unresolved D. The CDR3 runs to 14 residues. V lost 5 bases, J lost 2 bases, and 13 bases lay in between. Germline CDR1 reads SEHNR; CDR2 reads FQNEAQ (reference sequence). CDR3 sequence reads: CASSRSGPAYEQYV. CDR3 nucleotides: TGTGCCAGCAGCCGATCCGGGCCAGCCTACGAGCAGTACGTC.

The chain has TRBV6-6 and TRBJ2-7; D might be TRBD1 (5 bases). There are 12 residues in the CDR3. Per germline, CDR1 MNHNY and CDR2 SVGAGI (reference sequence). The ends were cut back, 6 bases at V and 7 bases at J, with 13 bases in the middle. DNA for the CDR3: TGTGCCAGCAGCCCCCAGGGAAGGGAGCAGTACGTC. Its translation is CASSPQGREQYV.

The chain combines TRBV2 with TRBJ2-2; no definite D call. The germline gives CDR1 SNHLY, CDR2 FYNNEI. V shed 6 bases and J shed 4 bases, with 15 bases lying between them. The CDR3 spans 15 residues. The CDR3 DNA sequence: TGTGCCAGCAGGGAGCCCCCCGTAGGCACCGGGGAGCTGTTTTTT. Its protein is CASREPPVGTGELFF. Together with reference TRBV2 and TRBJ2-2, the CDR3 gives the full variable domain: EPEVTQTPSHQVTQMGQEVILRCVPISNHLYFYWYRQILGQKVEFLVSFYNNEISEKSEIFDDQFSVERPDGSNFTLKIRSTKLEDSAMYFCASREPPVGTGELFFGEGSRLTVL.

The CDR3 loop reads CASSQDPFYQETQYF. CDR3 sequence (DNA): TGTGCCAGCAGCCAAGATCCCTTTTACCAAGAGACCCAGTACTTC. This chain joins TRBV3-1 (or the pseudogene TRBV3-2) and TRBJ2-5, with D unclear. CDR3 length: 15 residues. Trimming left V 0 bases short and J 0 bases short, with 8 bases between. CDR1 is LGHDT, CDR2 YNNKEL, per germline (reference sequence).

The chain is built from TRBV10-2 and TRBJ2-2; perhaps TRBD1 as D (7 bases). With 3 bases removed from V and 1 base from J, the gap between germline ends came to 12 bases. Germline V CDR1 and CDR2: WSHSY, SAAADI. The CDR3 sequence is 16 residues long. In DNA form, the CDR3 reads TGCGCCAGCAGTGACCCAGGGGGAGGGAACACCGGGGAGCTGTTTTTT. Translating gives CASSDPGGGNTGELFF.

The chain employs TRBV4-1 and TRBJ1-3; D perhaps matches TRBD1 (5 bases). The CDR3 consists of 14 residues. V gave up 6 bases and J gave up 0 bases, with 9 bases separating them. CDR1 is MGHRA, CDR2 YSYEKL, per germline. This chain's CDR3 is CASSPGGSGNTIYF. CDR3 in DNA: TGCGCCAGCAGTCCGGGGGGCTCTGGAAACACCATATATTTT.

This chain joins TRBV4-1 and TRBJ2-5; 9 nucleotides agree with TRBD2. V dropped 0 bases and J dropped 5; count of bases not matched to a gene: 16. CDR3 length: 19 residues. Germline V lookup: CDR1 MGHRA, CDR2 YSYEKL. CDR3 residues: CASSQEGSGGPTLRETQYF. The DNA for the CDR3 is TGCGCCAGCAGCCAAGAGGGTAGCGGGGGACCGACCCTCCGGGAGACCCAGTACTTC.

The V gene is TRBV30, the J gene TRBJ1-2; D might be TRBD1 (5 bases). Germline values: CDR1 GTSNPN, CDR2 SVGIG (reference sequence). V shed 0 bases and J shed 4 bases, with 9 bases lying between them. This CDR3 has 13 amino acids. This CDR3 is CAWSVQTVYGYTF. CDR3 nucleotide sequence: TGTGCCTGGAGTGTCCAGACAGTCTATGGCTACACCTTC.

The V call is TRBV24-1, the J call TRBJ2-1; maybe TRBD1 (6 bases). This CDR3 region has 16 residues. Trimming took 4 bases from V and 5 from J, leaving 17 bases between them. The germline V gene has CDR1 KGHDR and CDR2 SFDVKD. The CDR3: CATSDRTEKRHNEQFF. Written as DNA, the CDR3 is TGTGCCACCAGTGACAGGACAGAAAAACGCCACAATGAGCAGTTCTTC.

The chain has TRBV5-1 and TRBJ1-5; 8 bases agree with TRBD1. This CDR3 contains 17 residues. V was clipped by 1 base and J by 3 bases; unmatched bases: 9. The germline V gene has CDR1 SGHRS and CDR2 YFSETQ. CDR3 sequence (DNA): TGCGCCAGCAGCTTGAACCCTTTGGGACAGGTCAATCAGCCCCAGCATTTT. Its translation is CASSLNPLGQVNQPQHF. Together with reference TRBV5-1 and TRBJ1-5, the CDR3 gives the full variable domain: KAGVTQTPRYLIKTRGQQVTLSCSPISGHRSVSWYQQTPGQGLQFLFEYFSETQRNKGNFPGRFSGRQFSNSRSEMNVSTLELGDSALYLCASSLNPLGQVNQPQHFGDGTRLSIL.

This sequence joins TRBV6-1 and TRBJ1-6, with no clear D. Germline values: CDR1 MNHNS, CDR2 SASEGT. This CDR3 is built from 14 residues. The V gene lost 3 bases and the J gene lost 7 bases, with 10 bases spanning the gap. The CDR3 DNA is TGTGCCAGCAGTGAGAGGGATTTAAATTCACCCCTCCACTTT. Translation gives CASSERDLNSPLHF.

V is TRBV3-1 (or the pseudogene TRBV3-2) and J is TRBJ1-1; D is uncertain. This CDR3 region has 13 residues. Germline-derived CDR1 and CDR2 are LGHDT and YNNKEL (reference sequence). Trimming cost V 1 base and J 5 bases, with 8 bases left between them. The CDR3 protein is CASSQVSETEAFF. The DNA for the CDR3 is TGTGCCAGCAGCCAAGTGTCGGAAACTGAAGCTTTCTTT.

This clone appeared a few times. The gene calls are TRBV9 and TRBJ1-1; a possible D gene is TRBD1 (6 bases). This CDR3 is built from 14 residues. Germline CDR1 reads SGDLS; CDR2 reads YYNGEE. V lost 2 bases to trimming and J lost 2 bases, with 10 bases between them. The CDR3 here is CASSVGTRNTEAFF. The CDR3, as DNA: TGTGCCAGCAGCGTGGGGACACGCAACACTGAAGCTTTCTTT.